This entry concerns a single TCR beta chain. These data are taken from a study of blood T cell repertoires in COVID-19. Study summary: The samples span acute and convalescent COVID-19 from the United States, Italy and Spain. Sources were T cells, B-cell-depleted T cells, or PBMCs; the material itself was cDNA or gDNA.

V was trimmed by 0 bases and J by 4 bases, leaving 10 bases between them. In germline, CDR1 is SGDLS, CDR2 YYNGEE. The CDR3 consists of 14 residues. Sequencing was performed with immunoSEQ multiplex PCR; in TCRdb, only in-frame clones are kept and a portion is missing. Of tens of thousands of clones in the sample, around four fifths were seen once. V is TRBV9 and J is TRBJ1-1, with a tentative D call TRBD1 (5 bases). The sequencing input was peripheral blood. The clonotype originates from a woman older than 75 with active or convalescent COVID-19. CDR3: CASSVVQVGTEAFF. CDR3 coding DNA: TGTGCCAGCAGCGTAGTACAGGTAGGCACTGAAGCTTTCTTT. The full variable domain, in which reference TRBV9 and TRBJ1-1 provide the parts outside the CDR3, is DSGVTQTPKHLITATGQRVTLRCSPRSGDLSVYWYQQSLDQGLQFLIQYYNGEERAKGNILERFSAQQFPDLHSELNLSSLELGDSALYFCASSVVQVGTEAFFGQGTRLTVV.